This paragraph covers one T cell receptor (beta chain) sequence. What it recognizes is unknown. This sample was included in a study of T cell responses to AZD1222 COVID-19 vaccine. TCRdb keeps only in-frame clones here, not all; method: immunoSEQ multiplex PCR. Found here are about 140,000 clones, around 94% of them singletons; the top ten hold 9% to 9.5%. Overall study results and limits: Across the whole spike, CD4 TCRs peaked at regions 160-218 and 743-854.

The specimen comprised peripheral blood, sampled 28 days after the second AZD1222 dose. The receptor comes from an adult who received the AZD1222 COVID-19 vaccine.

This CDR3 is CASSVDRTQHF. The CDR3 nucleotides are TGTGCCAGCAGCGTAGACAGGACCCAGCATTTT. This chain joins TRBV7-9 and TRBJ1-5; D is perhaps TRBD1 (6 bases). This CDR3 spans 11 amino acids. Germline-derived CDR1 and CDR2 are SEHNR and FQNEAQ (reference sequence). Trimming pared 5 bases from V and 11 bases from J, leaving 10 bases between.